A selection of T cell receptor beta chains follows, all from one sample in a study of long-term antiretroviral therapy in people with HIV. TCRdb's table, derived via immunoSEQ multiplex PCR, lists solely in-frame clones and lacks some. The table shows around 23,000 clones, with over 65% occurring only once. The source was unsorted PBMCs, collected 4.4 years after starting antiretroviral therapy. These receptors were obtained from a man aged 25 to 45 with HIV. Each CDR3 is given with its conserved first and last residue. A D gene is named only where the DNA matches it firmly. Where a row states a size, it is once, few, many or the class of an expanded clone; other rows omit it.

CDR3 DNA,CDR3 protein,J gene,CDR3 length,D gene,V gene,clone size
TGTGCCAGCAGCTCTCTCGGGACACCCCACTCCTACGAGCAGTACTTC,CASSSLGTPHSYEQYF,TRBJ2-7,16,-,TRBV5-8,-
TGTGCCAGCAGCTTAGGGGACAGGGCATACAATGAGCAGTTCTTC,CASSLGDRAYNEQFF,TRBJ2-1,15,TRBD1,TRBV5-6,few
TGTGCCAGCTCACCAAGGGACGTCTCCTCTGGAAACACCATATATTTT,CASSPRDVSSGNTIYF,TRBJ1-3,16,-,TRBV18,-
TGCGCCAGCAGCCCTGACCTGATGCTCTATGGCTACACCTTC,CASSPDLMLYGYTF,TRBJ1-2,14,-,TRBV5-1,few
TGCGCCAGCAGCTTACGGACAGAAGTCTACGAGCAGTACTTC,CASSLRTEVYEQYF,TRBJ2-7,14,-,TRBV5-1,-
TGCGCCAGCAGCCAAGGACCATTATCCCAATCCTACGAGCAGTACTTC,CASSQGPLSQSYEQYF,TRBJ2-7,16,-,TRBV4-3,-
TGTGCCAGCTCACCACTGAAAGGGAACACTGAAGCTTTCTTT,CASSPLKGNTEAFF,TRBJ1-1,14,-,TRBV18,-
TGTGCCAGCAGCCCGGGCCCAACGGGCTACGAGCAGTACTTC,CASSPGPTGYEQYF,TRBJ2-7,14,-,TRBV7-2,-
TGTGCCAGCAGCTACGGGACAGGGGGCAATCAGCCCCAGCATTTT,CASSYGTGGNQPQHF,TRBJ1-5,15,TRBD1,TRBV7-9,-
TGTGCCAGCAGTGGCCCCAGGCCACTGACCATGAACACTGAAGCTTTCTTT,CASSGPRPLTMNTEAFF,TRBJ1-1,17,-,TRBV25-1,once
TGTGCCATCAGTGAAACAGGGGTATCACCCTACCTCTCTGGGGCCAACGTCCTGACTTTC,CAISETGVSPYLSGANVLTF,TRBJ2-6,20,TRBD1,TRBV10-3,few
TGTGCCAGCAGTTTAGGGAGGAACCACGAGCAGTACTTC,CASSLGRNHEQYF,TRBJ2-7,13,-,TRBV28,few
TGCAGCGTTGAAGATCGGGGCAGGCCCCAAGCTTTCTTT,CSVEDRGRPQAFF,TRBJ1-1,13,-,TRBV29-1,-
TGTGCCAGTAGTCTTGGATGGGGTGGATCCTACAATGAGCAGTTCTTC,CASSLGWGGSYNEQFF,TRBJ2-1,16,-,TRBV19,-
TGTGCCAGCGGGACAGTCACGGGTGGCTACACCTTC,CASGTVTGGYTF,TRBJ1-2,12,TRBD1,TRBV6-5,few
TGTGCCAGCAGCTTGAGAGGGATGACAACTAATGAAAAACTGTTTTTT,CASSLRGMTTNEKLFF,TRBJ1-4,16,-,TRBV5-4,-
TGTGCCAGCAGCTTAGATGGGACGGGGAACACTGAAGCTTTCTTT,CASSLDGTGNTEAFF,TRBJ1-1,15,-,TRBV7-9,-
TGTGCCTTAGGAACAGGGGGGACAGGGGGGAACACCGGGGAGCTGTTTTTT,CALGTGGTGGNTGELFF,TRBJ2-2,17,TRBD1,TRBV28,-
TGTGCCAGTAGTATCGAGGGACAGCTGAACACTGAAGCTTTCTTT,CASSIEGQLNTEAFF,TRBJ1-1,15,TRBD1,TRBV19,-
TGTGCCAGCAGTGAACTGGGAATGGCCTATAATTCACCCCTCCACTTT,CASSELGMAYNSPLHF,TRBJ1-6,16,-,TRBV2,-
TGTGCCAGCAGCCCACGGACAGGGAACACCGGGGAGCTGTTTTTT,CASSPRTGNTGELFF,TRBJ2-2,15,TRBD1,TRBV7-8,once
TGTGCCAGCAGTCCCCCCCCTAGCGGGAGCTCCTACAATGAGCAGTTCTTC,CASSPPPSGSSYNEQFF,TRBJ2-1,17,TRBD2,TRBV27,-
TGTGCCAGCCGGGGGCTTGGGAACACTGAAGCTTTCTTT,CASRGLGNTEAFF,TRBJ1-1,13,-,TRBV6-5,-
TGTGCCAGCAGTTACTCCCCAGGCCGATACGAGCAGTACTTC,CASSYSPGRYEQYF,TRBJ2-7,14,-,TRBV6-5,-
TGTGCCAGCAGATACCGGGACAGAGATGGCTACACCTTC,CASRYRDRDGYTF,TRBJ1-2,13,TRBD1,TRBV6-1,-
TGCGCCAGCAGCTTAGGTACCAATCGGGGCTACACCTTC,CASSLGTNRGYTF,TRBJ1-2,13,-,TRBV5-1,-
TGTGCTAGTGGTTTGGCACCAACAGATACGCAGTATTTT,CASGLAPTDTQYF,TRBJ2-3,13,-,TRBV12-5,-
TGTGCCAGCAGTTACGGTCCGGGACTCGCTGACAATGAGCAGTTCTTC,CASSYGPGLADNEQFF,TRBJ2-1,16,-,TRBV6-5,-
TGTGCCAGCAGCGAGACAGGGTCGGGGGAGACCCAGTACTTC,CASSETGSGETQYF,TRBJ2-5,14,TRBD1,TRBV7-9,-